This TCR beta chain was recorded in a study of vaccination effects on CD4 cells after COVID-19. The repertoire was sequenced with immunoSEQ multiplex PCR; TCRdb's copy has only in-frame clones and lacks some. The table includes nearly 30,000 clones, roughly four fifths detected once. V lost 0 bases and J 13 bases, leaving 10 bases between the germline ends. CDR3 length: 12 residues. Germline values: CDR1 ENHRY, CDR2 SYGVKD. Comment on this clone: Antigen specificity is unknown.

Viral peptide pool expansion of antigen-specific CD4+ T cells preceded sequencing in the ViraFEST assay. Isolation of CD4+ T cells took place after 10 days of culture. The vaccine given was either BNT162b2 or mRNA-1273, in two doses. IL-2 medium supplanted half the medium on days 3 and 7. The study's findings and limits: After vaccination of healthy people, only 1 of 255 vaccine-induced clones cross-reacted with common cold coronaviruses.

This TCR came from a human donor who received a COVID-19 vaccine. The genes are TRBV10-3 and TRBJ2-1; the D is unclear. The sequencing used CD4+ T cells from PBMCs cultured with HCoV-OC43 spike peptides, collected after COVID-19 vaccination. Documented subset: HCoV-OC43 spike overlapping peptide pool stimulation. This CDR3 is CAISESEATQFF. In DNA form, the CDR3 reads TGTGCCATCAGTGAGTCGGAAGCGACTCAGTTCTTC.